The text below deals with one TCR beta chain. The sample is drawn from a study of CD8+CD57+ T cells in acquired aplastic anemia. Turning to the study itself: Sorted CD4+ plus CD8+ cells gave DNA averaging 3.2 ug.

Germline loops: CDR1 DFQATT, CDR2 SNEGSKA (reference sequence). V lost 2 bases to trimming and J lost 2 bases, with 16 bases between them. The CDR3 extends over 15 amino acids. It was genomic DNA that served as the template for profiling TCR beta VDJ and CDR3. A single record per CDR3 protein comes from TCRdb applying MiXCR to the reads. The sample records some 200,000 distinct CDR3 sequences, 40% to 60% being singletons. For sequencing, patients were chosen who had shown expansion of CD8+CD57+ cells by flow cytometry. Patients uniformly had severe acquired aplastic anemia. At the time of blood sampling, patients had not yet received any therapy.

This receptor was taken from a human donor with aplastic anemia. The chain recombines TRBV20-1 with TRBJ2-7, with a tentative D call TRBD1 (6 bases). The specimen sequenced was sorted CD4+, CD8+, or CD8+CD57+ T cells (not recorded which) from PBMCs. The DNA for the CDR3 is TGCAGTGCTAGAAACCCGGGACAAGTGGCCTACGAGCAGTACTTC. Residues: CSARNPGQVAYEQYF.